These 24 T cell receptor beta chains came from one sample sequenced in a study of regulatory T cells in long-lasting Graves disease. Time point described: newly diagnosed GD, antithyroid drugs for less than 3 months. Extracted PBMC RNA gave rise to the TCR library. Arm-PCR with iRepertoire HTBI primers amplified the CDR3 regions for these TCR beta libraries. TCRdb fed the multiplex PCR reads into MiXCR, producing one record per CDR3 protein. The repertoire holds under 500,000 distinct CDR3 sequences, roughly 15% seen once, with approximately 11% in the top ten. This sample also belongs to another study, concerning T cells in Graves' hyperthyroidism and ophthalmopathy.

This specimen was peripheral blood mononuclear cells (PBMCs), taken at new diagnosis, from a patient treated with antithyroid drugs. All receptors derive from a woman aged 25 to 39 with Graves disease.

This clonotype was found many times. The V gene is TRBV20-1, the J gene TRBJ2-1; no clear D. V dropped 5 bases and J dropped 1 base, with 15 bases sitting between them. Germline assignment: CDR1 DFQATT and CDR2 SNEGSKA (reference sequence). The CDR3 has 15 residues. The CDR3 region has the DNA TGCAGTGCTTCCTTGGGGTCGTATTCCTACAATGAGCAGTTCTTC. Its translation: CSASLGSYSYNEQFF.

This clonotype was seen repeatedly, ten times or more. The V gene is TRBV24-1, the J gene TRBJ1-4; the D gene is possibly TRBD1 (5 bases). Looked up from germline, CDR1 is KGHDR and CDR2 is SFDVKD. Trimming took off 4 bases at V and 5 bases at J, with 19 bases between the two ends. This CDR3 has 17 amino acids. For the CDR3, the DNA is TGTGCCACCAGTGACTGCGGGACCGACGCTTTCAATGAAAAACTGTTTTTT. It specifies CATSDCGTDAFNEKLFF.

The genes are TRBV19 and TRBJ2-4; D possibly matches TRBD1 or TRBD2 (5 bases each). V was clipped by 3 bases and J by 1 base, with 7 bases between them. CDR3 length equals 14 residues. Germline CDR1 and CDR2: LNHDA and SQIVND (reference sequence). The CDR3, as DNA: TGTGCCAGTAGTATGGGGGACGCCAAAAACATTCAGTACTTC. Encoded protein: CASSMGDAKNIQYF.

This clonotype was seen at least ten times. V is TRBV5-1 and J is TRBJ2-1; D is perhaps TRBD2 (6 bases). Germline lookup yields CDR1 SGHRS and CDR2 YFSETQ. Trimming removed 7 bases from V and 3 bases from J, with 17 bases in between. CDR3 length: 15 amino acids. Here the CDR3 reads CASASNGRDYNEQFF. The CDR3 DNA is TGCGCCAGCGCCTCAAATGGGCGGGACTACAATGAGCAGTTCTTC.

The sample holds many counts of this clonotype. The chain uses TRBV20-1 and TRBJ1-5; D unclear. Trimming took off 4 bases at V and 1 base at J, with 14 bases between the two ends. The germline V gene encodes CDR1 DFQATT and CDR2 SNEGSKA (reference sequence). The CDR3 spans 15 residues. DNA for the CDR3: TGCAGTGCTAAAATCGCGGGGTCGAGCAATCAGCCCCAGCATTTT. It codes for CSAKIAGSSNQPQHF.

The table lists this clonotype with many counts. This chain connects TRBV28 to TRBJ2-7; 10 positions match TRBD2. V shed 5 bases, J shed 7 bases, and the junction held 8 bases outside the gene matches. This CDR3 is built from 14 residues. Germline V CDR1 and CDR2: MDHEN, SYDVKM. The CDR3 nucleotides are TGTGCCAGCAGTCCCCCACTAGCGGGAAGGGAGCAGTACTTC. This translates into CASSPPLAGREQYF.

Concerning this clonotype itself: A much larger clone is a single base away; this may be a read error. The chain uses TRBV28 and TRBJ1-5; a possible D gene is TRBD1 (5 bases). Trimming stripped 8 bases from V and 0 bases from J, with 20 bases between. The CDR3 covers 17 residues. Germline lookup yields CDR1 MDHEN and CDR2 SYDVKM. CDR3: CASGYHEGTHSNQPQHF. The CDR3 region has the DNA TGTGCCAGCGGTTATCACGAGGGGACTCATAGCAATCAGCCCCAGCATTTT.

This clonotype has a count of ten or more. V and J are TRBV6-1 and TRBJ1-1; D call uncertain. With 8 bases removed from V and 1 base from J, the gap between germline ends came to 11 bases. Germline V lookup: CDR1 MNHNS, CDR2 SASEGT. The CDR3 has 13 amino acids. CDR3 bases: TGTGCCAGCCGTGGACCGACGAACACTGAAGCTTTCTTT. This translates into CASRGPTNTEAFF.

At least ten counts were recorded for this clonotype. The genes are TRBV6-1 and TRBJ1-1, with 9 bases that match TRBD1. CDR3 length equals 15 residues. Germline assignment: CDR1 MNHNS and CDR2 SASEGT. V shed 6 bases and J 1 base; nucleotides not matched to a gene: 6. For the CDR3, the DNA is TGTGCCAGCAGATCCTGGGGACAGGGGAACACTGAAGCTTTCTTT. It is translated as CASRSWGQGNTEAFF.

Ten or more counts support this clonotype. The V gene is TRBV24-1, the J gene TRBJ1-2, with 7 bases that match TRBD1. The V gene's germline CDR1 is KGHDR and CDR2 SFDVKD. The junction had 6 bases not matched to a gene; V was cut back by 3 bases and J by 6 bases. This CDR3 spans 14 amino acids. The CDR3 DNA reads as TGTGCCACCAGTGATGGACAGGCGAGCGATGGCTACACCTTC. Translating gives CATSDGQASDGYTF.

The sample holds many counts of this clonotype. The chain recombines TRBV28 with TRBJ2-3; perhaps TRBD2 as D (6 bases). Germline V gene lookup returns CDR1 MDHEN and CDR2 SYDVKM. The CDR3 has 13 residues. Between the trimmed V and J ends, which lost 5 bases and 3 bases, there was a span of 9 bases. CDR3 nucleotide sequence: TGTGCCAGCAGTAGGGAGGAAACAGATACGCAGTATTTT. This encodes CASSREETDTQYF.

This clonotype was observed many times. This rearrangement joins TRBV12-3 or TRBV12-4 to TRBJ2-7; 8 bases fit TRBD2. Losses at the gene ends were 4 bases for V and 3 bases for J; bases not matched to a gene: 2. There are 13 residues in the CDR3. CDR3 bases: TGTGCCAGCAGTTACACTAGCGGCTACGAGCAGTACTTC. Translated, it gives CASSYTSGYEQYF.

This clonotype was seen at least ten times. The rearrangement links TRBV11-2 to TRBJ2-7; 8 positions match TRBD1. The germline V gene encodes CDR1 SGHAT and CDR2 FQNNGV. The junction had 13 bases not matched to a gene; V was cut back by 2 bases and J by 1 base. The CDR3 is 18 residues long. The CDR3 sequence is CASSLWGTGEKGSYEQYF. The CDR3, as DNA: TGTGCCAGCAGCTTATGGGGGACAGGAGAAAAGGGGTCCTACGAGCAGTACTTC.

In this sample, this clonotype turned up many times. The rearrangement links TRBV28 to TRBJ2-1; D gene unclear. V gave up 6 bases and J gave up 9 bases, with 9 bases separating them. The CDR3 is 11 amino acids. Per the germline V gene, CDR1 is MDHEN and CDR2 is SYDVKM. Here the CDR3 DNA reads TGTGCCAGCAGAAGAATGGGTGAGCAGTTCTTC. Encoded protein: CASRRMGEQFF.

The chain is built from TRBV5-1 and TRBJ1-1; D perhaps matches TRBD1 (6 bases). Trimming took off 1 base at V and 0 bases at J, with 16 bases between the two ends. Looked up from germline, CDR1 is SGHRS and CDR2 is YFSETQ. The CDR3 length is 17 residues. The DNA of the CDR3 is TGCGCCAGCAGCTTGCGGTTTGGTGGGGGCCTGAACACTGAAGCTTTCTTT. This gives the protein CASSLRFGGGLNTEAFF.

Here the CDR3 reads CASSLGSFSGNTIYF. The CDR3 DNA reads TGCGCCAGCAGCTTGGGATCTTTCTCTGGAAACACCATATATTTT. The chain is built from TRBV5-1 and TRBJ1-3; D gene uncertain. This CDR3 has 15 residues. Trimming removed 0 bases at V and 0 bases at J, with 7 bases between. CDR1 is SGHRS, CDR2 YFSETQ, per germline.

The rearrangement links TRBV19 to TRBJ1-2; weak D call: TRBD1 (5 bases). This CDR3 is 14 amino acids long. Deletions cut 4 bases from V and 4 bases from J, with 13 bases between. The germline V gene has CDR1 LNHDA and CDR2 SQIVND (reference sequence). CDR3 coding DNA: TGTGCCAGTAGTACCACCGGGACCGTCTATGGCTACACCTTC. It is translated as CASSTTGTVYGYTF.

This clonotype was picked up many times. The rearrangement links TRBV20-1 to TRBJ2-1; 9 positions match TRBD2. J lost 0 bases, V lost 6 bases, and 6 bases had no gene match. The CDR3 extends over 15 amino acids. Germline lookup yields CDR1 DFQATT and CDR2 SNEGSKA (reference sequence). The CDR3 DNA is TGCAGTGCCCCTAGCGGGAAGAGCTCCTACAATGAGCAGTTCTTC. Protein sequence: CSAPSGKSSYNEQFF.

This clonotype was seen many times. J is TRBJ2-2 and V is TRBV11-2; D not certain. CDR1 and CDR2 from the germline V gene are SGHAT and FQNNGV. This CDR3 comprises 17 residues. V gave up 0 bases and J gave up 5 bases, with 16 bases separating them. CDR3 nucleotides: TGTGCCAGCAGCTTAGATCCCCGGAAGGAATGGACCGGGGAGCTGTTTTTT. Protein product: CASSLDPRKEWTGELFF.

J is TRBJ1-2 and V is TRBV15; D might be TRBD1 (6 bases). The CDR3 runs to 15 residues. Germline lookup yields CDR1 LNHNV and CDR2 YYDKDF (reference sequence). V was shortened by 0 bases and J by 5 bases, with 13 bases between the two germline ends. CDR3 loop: CATSRDRTASYGYTF. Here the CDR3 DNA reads TGTGCCACCAGCAGAGATAGGACAGCCTCTTATGGCTACACCTTC.

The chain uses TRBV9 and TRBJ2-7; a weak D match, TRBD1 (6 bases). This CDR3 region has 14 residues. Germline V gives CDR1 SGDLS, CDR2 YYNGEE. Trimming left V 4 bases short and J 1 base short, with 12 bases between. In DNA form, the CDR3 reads TGTGCCAGCAGCACCCGGGACAAGTCCTACGAGCAGTACTTC. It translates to CASSTRDKSYEQYF.

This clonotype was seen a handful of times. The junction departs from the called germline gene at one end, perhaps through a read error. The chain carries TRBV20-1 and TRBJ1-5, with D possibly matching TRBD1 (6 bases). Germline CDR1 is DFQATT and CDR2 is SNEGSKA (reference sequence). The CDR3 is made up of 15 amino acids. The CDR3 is CSARDLRGGNRPQHF. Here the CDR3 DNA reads TGCAGTGCTAGAGATCTCAGGGGAGGGAATCGGCCCCAGCATTTT.

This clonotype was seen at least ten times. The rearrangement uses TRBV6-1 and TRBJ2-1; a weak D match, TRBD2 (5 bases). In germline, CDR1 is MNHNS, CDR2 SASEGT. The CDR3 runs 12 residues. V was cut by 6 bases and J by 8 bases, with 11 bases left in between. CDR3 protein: CASSPNGDEQFF. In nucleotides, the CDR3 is TGTGCCAGCAGCCCCAACGGGGATGAGCAGTTCTTC.

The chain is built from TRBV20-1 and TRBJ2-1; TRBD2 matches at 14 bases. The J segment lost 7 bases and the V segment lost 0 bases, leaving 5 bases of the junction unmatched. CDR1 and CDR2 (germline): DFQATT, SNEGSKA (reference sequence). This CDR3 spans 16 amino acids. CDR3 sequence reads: CSARDPGTSGRNEQFF. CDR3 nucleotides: TGCAGTGCTAGAGATCCCGGGACTAGCGGGAGAAATGAGCAGTTCTTC.